This entry describes one T cell receptor beta chain. Its specificity is not known. This table comes from immunoSEQ multiplex PCR, and its TCRdb copy is limited to in-frame clones, with some not included. This table has some 1,600,000 clones, under 99% appearing once. This record belongs to a study of shared clonotypes between healthy human individuals. Whole-study context: Donors, aged 18 to 49, were a couple of women and three men. Broader study findings: In a few donors, approximately 5% of naive CD4 clonotypes appeared in common.

A CD45RA+ naive subset and a CD45RA-negative memory subset were split from CD4+ cells. Germline trimming cut 9 bases from V and 4 bases from J; bases unmatched to any gene: 7. Germline V gene data show CDR1 as SGHVS and CDR2 as FQNEAQ. This CDR3 spans 14 amino acids. The source is a young man in good health. Material: naive CD4+ T cells sorted from blood. Subset meaning: CD45RA+ positively selected. The gene calls are TRBV7-8 and TRBJ2-3, with 10 bases aligning to TRBD2. CDR3 residues: CASLAGVSADTQYF. CDR3 DNA: TGTGCCAGTCTAGCGGGAGTATCTGCAGATACGCAGTATTTT.